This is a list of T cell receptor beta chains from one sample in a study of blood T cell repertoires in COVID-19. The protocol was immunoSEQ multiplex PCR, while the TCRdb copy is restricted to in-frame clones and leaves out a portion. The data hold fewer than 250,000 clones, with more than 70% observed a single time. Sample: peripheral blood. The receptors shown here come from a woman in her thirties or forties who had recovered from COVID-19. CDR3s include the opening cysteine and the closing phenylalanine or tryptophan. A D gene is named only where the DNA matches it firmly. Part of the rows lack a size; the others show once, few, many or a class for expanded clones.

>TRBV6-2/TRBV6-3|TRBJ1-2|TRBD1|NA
CASSYGPGGAEYGYTF
TGTGCCAGCAGTTACGGCCCAGGGGGCGCGGAATATGGCTACACCTTC
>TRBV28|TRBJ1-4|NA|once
CASLRAGDEKLFF
TGTGCCAGCCTCAGGGCCGGCGATGAAAAACTGTTTTTT
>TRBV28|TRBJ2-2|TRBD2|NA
CASRTSGGTGELFF
TGTGCCAGCAGGACTAGCGGAGGGACCGGGGAGCTGTTTTTT
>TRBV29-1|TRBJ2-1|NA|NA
CSVGKPPFNNDEQFF
TGCAGCGTTGGAAAGCCTCCTTTCAATAACGATGAGCAGTTCTTC
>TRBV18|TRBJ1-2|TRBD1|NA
CASSPGTGKGYTF
TGTGCCAGCTCACCCGGGACAGGGAAAGGCTACACCTTC
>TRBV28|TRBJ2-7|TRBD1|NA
CASIPPGTGNNEQYF
TGTGCCAGCATCCCCCCTGGGACAGGGAACAACGAGCAGTACTTC
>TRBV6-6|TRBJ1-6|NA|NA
CAIGFSDMRNSPLHF
TGTGCCATCGGCTTCTCGGACATGCGTAATTCACCCCTCCACTTT
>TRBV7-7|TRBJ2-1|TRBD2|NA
CASSLGLAEDEQFF
TGTGCCAGCAGCTTGGGACTAGCGGAAGATGAGCAGTTCTTC
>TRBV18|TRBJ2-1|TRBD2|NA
CASSPSTSGRSYNEQFF
TGTGCCAGCTCACCATCGACTAGCGGGAGATCGTACAATGAGCAGTTCTTC
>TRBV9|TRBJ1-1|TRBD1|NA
CASSGPGGNTEAFF
TGTGCCAGCAGCGGTCCAGGGGGCAACACTGAAGCTTTCTTT
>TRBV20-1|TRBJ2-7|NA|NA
CSARATYEQYF
TGCAGTGCTAGAGCCACCTACGAGCAGTACTTC
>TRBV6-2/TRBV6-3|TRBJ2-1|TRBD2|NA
CASSFTGTRTHNEQFF
TGTGCCAGCAGCTTCACCGGGACTAGAACCCACAATGAGCAGTTCTTC
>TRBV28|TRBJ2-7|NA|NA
CASSILGQTSGQYF
TGTGCCAGCAGTATATTGGGACAAACCTCTGGGCAGTACTTC
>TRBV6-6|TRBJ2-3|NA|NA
CASSYPRGAGVDTQYF
TGTGCCAGCAGTTACCCCAGGGGTGCTGGTGTAGATACGCAGTATTTT
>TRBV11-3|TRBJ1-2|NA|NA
CASSSGQNNGYTF
TGTGCCAGCAGCTCAGGACAGAACAATGGCTACACCTTC
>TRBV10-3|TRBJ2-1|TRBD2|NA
CAIRATSGKVYEQFF
TGTGCCATCAGGGCAACTAGCGGGAAGGTCTATGAGCAGTTCTTC
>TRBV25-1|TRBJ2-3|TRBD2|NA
CASSLSGITDTQYF
TGTGCCAGCAGTCTTAGCGGGATTACAGATACGCAGTATTTT
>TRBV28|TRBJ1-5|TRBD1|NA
CASSGTGLNQPQHF
TGTGCCAGCAGCGGGACAGGACTAAATCAGCCCCAGCATTTT
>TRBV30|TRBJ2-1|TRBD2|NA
CAWSVKAGLAGPHYYNEQFF
TGTGCCTGGAGTGTAAAGGCGGGACTAGCGGGACCTCATTACTACAATGAGCAGTTCTTC
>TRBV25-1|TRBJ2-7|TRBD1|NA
CASSPGTAPSSYEQYF
TGTGCCAGCAGCCCCGGGACAGCCCCGAGCTCCTACGAGCAGTACTTC